Each of the 26 T cell receptor beta chains below was sequenced from the same sample in a study of blood T cell repertoires in COVID-19. Profiling relied on immunoSEQ multiplex PCR, and the TCRdb table lists in-frame clones only, not all of them. The repertoire consists of around 80,000 clones, with 75% to 95% occurring once and the leading ten covering roughly 0.72%. Sequencing was performed on peripheral blood. These receptors were taken from a woman older than 75 with acute or convalescent COVID-19.

This sequence joins TRBV18 and TRBJ2-1, with 13 bases lining up with TRBD2. The CDR3 contains 17 residues. The ends lost 0 bases at V and 5 bases at J; junction bases unmatched: 4. The germline V gene encodes CDR1 KGHSH and CDR2 LQKENI. The CDR3 here is CASSPPGLAGSHNEQFF. CDR3 in DNA: TGTGCCAGCTCACCACCGGGACTAGCGGGGAGCCACAATGAGCAGTTCTTC.

J is TRBJ1-4 and V is TRBV18, with 7 positions matching TRBD1. V lost 5 bases, J lost 0 bases, and 9 bases stayed unmatched. CDR1 KGHSH and CDR2 LQKENI come from the germline V gene. The CDR3 totals 17 residues. The CDR3 region has the DNA TGTGCCAGCTCATCCCTTGACAGGGATGCAACTAATGAAAAACTGTTTTTT. The encoded protein is CASSSLDRDATNEKLFF.

For the CDR3, the DNA is TGTGCCAGCAGTCGAGATACTAACTATGGCTACACCTTC. Amino acids: CASSRDTNYGYTF. The chain uses TRBV28 and TRBJ1-2; D is unclear. The CDR3 sequence is 13 residues long. Deletions cut 5 bases from V and 0 bases from J, with 7 bases between. Germline-derived CDR1 and CDR2 are MDHEN and SYDVKM.

The V call is TRBV5-1, the J call TRBJ1-6, with D perhaps matching TRBD1 (6 bases). Germline values: CDR1 SGHRS, CDR2 YFSETQ. This CDR3 comprises 18 residues. V lost 0 bases, J lost 0 bases, and 13 bases lay in between. The CDR3 nucleotides are TGCGCCAGCAGCTTGGTAACAGGGATGAGCTCCTATAATTCACCCCTCCACTTT. It yields the protein CASSLVTGMSSYNSPLHF.

V gene TRBV3-1 (or the pseudogene TRBV3-2) combines with J gene TRBJ2-5, with D unresolved. The CDR3 runs 15 residues. With 2 bases removed from V and 5 bases from J, the gap between germline ends came to 15 bases. The germline CDR1 and CDR2 sequences are LGHDT and YNNKEL (reference sequence). The CDR3 nucleotides read TGTGCCAGCAGCCAATTCGAGCTAACTCGTGAGACCCAGTACTTC. Its translation: CASSQFELTRETQYF.

The V gene is TRBV10-3, the J gene TRBJ2-3, with a tentative D call TRBD2 (7 bases). The CDR3 contains 14 residues. Trimming removed 5 bases at V and 6 bases at J, with 15 bases between. Germline V CDR1 and CDR2: ENHRY, SYGVKD. The CDR3 DNA is TGTGCCATCAGTCGATCGGGGGGCATGGATACGCAGTATTTT. Protein: CAISRSGGMDTQYF.

The rearrangement joins TRBV28 to TRBJ1-2, with TRBD1 matching 10 bases. The CDR3 has 16 residues. The germline V gene encodes CDR1 MDHEN and CDR2 SYDVKM. Trimming at V came to 4 bases and at J to 4 bases, leaving 9 bases not matched to a gene. DNA for the CDR3: TGTGCCAGCAGTTCCGGGACAGGGGATTTCTTCTATGGCTACACCTTC. It is translated as CASSSGTGDFFYGYTF.

The rearrangement uses TRBV11-1 and TRBJ2-1, with D maybe TRBD1 (5 bases). The CDR3 totals 15 residues. V was trimmed by 3 bases and J by 4 bases, leaving 13 bases between them. Germline V gene lookup returns CDR1 SGHAT and CDR2 FQDESV (reference sequence). As DNA, the CDR3 is TGTGCCAGCAGCTTCGGCCCAGACAGATACAATGAGCAGTTCTTC. This codes for CASSFGPDRYNEQFF.

The chain combines TRBV9 with TRBJ2-4, with D possibly matching TRBD2 (6 bases). The CDR3 loop spans 15 amino acids. Per the germline V gene, CDR1 is SGDLS and CDR2 is YYNGEE. V dropped 0 bases and J dropped 6 bases, with 13 bases sitting between them. The CDR3 nucleotides read TGTGCCAGCAGCGTAGGGGTGGTGGGGGGAAACATTCAGTACTTC. Protein: CASSVGVVGGNIQYF.

J is TRBJ2-3 and V is TRBV9, with 9 bases lining up with TRBD2. The CDR3 has 18 amino acids. J was trimmed by 3 bases and V by 4 bases; bases with no gene match: 15. Germline CDR1 reads SGDLS; CDR2 reads YYNGEE. As DNA, the CDR3 is TGTGCCAGCAGCTCCCGTGCGGTAGCGGGAGCCCCTACAGATACGCAGTATTTT. Protein sequence: CASSSRAVAGAPTDTQYF. The full variable domain, its missing parts supplied by reference TRBV9 and TRBJ2-3, is DSGVTQTPKHLITATGQRVTLRCSPRSGDLSVYWYQQSLDQGLQFLIQYYNGEERAKGNILERFSAQQFPDLHSELNLSSLELGDSALYFCASSSRAVAGAPTDTQYFGPGTRLTVL.

This rearrangement joins TRBV5-4 to TRBJ1-1; a weak D match, TRBD1 (6 bases). The V gene's germline CDR1 is SGHNT and CDR2 YYREEE (reference sequence). The V end lost 1 base, the J end lost 4 bases, and 11 bases lay between the germline ends. The CDR3 loop spans 14 amino acids. The CDR3 DNA is TGTGCCAGCAGCTTGCAGGGGCCGGGCACTGAAGCTTTCTTT. This encodes CASSLQGPGTEAFF.

The J gene is TRBJ1-2, the V gene TRBV5-6; 9 nucleotides match TRBD1. This CDR3 region has 13 residues. CDR1 and CDR2 from the germline V gene are SGHDT and YYEEEE. V gave up 2 bases and J gave up 7 bases; unmatched junction bases: 3. CDR3 sequence: CASSLQGAVGYTF. DNA of the CDR3: TGTGCCAGCAGCTTACAGGGGGCTGTTGGCTACACCTTC.

The CDR3 region is CASSWASGSIAYEQYF. The CDR3 coding sequence is TGTGCCAGCAGTTGGGCTAGCGGGAGTATCGCCTACGAGCAGTACTTC. This chain uses TRBV28 with TRBJ2-7; 10 bases line up with TRBD2. The CDR3 covers 16 residues. The junction had 8 bases not matched to a gene; V was cut back by 4 bases and J by 2 bases. In germline, CDR1 is MDHEN, CDR2 SYDVKM.

The genes are TRBV5-6 and TRBJ2-2, with 10 positions matching TRBD2. The CDR3 spans 17 residues. The V gene end was trimmed by 0 bases and the J gene end by 4 bases; junction bases not matched to a gene: 6. Looked up from germline, CDR1 is SGHDT and CDR2 is YYEEEE. Here the CDR3 reads CASSLGLAGVRTGELFF. The DNA for the CDR3 is TGTGCCAGCAGCTTGGGCCTAGCGGGGGTTCGCACCGGGGAGCTGTTTTTT.

The chain combines TRBV11-2 with TRBJ2-3, with D tentatively TRBD2 (5 bases). The length of the CDR3 is 16 residues. From germline, CDR1 is SGHAT and CDR2 FQNNGV. The V and J ends lost 2 bases and 5 bases respectively, with 17 bases between them. The CDR3 region is CASSLIGLARGDTQYF. The CDR3 region has the DNA TGTGCCAGCAGCTTAATCGGTCTAGCCCGGGGAGATACGCAGTATTTT. Supplemented by reference TRBV11-2 and TRBJ2-3, the full variable domain reads EAGVAQSPRYKIIEKRQSVAFWCNPISGHATLYWYQQILGQGPKLLIQFQNNGVVDDSQLPKDRFSAERLKGVDSTLKIQPAKLEDSAVYLCASSLIGLARGDTQYFGPGTRLTVL.

The rearrangement links TRBV3-1 (or the pseudogene TRBV3-2) to TRBJ2-7, with 10 bases matching TRBD2. Trimming cost V 1 base and J 3 bases; bases outside gene matches: 3. Germline loops: CDR1 LGHDT, CDR2 YNNKEL (reference sequence). The CDR3 spans 15 residues. CDR3 protein: CASSQASGSGYEQYF. The CDR3 DNA reads TGTGCCAGCAGCCAAGCTAGCGGGAGTGGCTACGAGCAGTACTTC.

The chain employs TRBV6-2 or TRBV6-3 and TRBJ2-7; 7 nucleotides match TRBD1. The germline V gene encodes CDR1 MNHEY and CDR2 SVGEGT. With 0 bases clipped from V and 6 bases from J, the junction kept 5 bases outside the gene matches. The CDR3 loop spans 14 amino acids. CDR3 region: CASSYSLTGPEQYF. Written as DNA, the CDR3 is TGTGCCAGCAGTTACTCGCTGACAGGGCCCGAGCAGTACTTC.

The rearrangement uses TRBV10-3 and TRBJ1-5; D is perhaps TRBD1 (5 bases). This CDR3 has 15 residues. From germline, CDR1 is ENHRY and CDR2 SYGVKD. Trimming removed 3 bases at V and 0 bases at J, with 9 bases between. CDR3 nucleotide sequence: TGTGCCATCAGTGACGACAGCTATAGCAATCAGCCCCAGCATTTT. Protein sequence: CAISDDSYSNQPQHF.

With respect to this clone: Within the sample, other DNA sequences also encode this same CDR3. The genes are TRBV7-8 and TRBJ2-7; D is possibly TRBD1 (5 bases). This CDR3 is built from 12 residues. Trimming removed 2 bases at V and 3 bases at J, with 5 bases between. Per the germline V gene, CDR1 is SGHVS and CDR2 is FQNEAQ. CDR3 coding DNA: TGTGCCAGCAGCTTACAGGGCTACGAGCAGTACTTC. As protein: CASSLQGYEQYF.

The chain joins TRBV7-6 to TRBJ2-2; 9 bases fit TRBD2. J was trimmed by 0 bases and V by 5 bases; bases with no gene match: 4. This CDR3 has 16 residues. The germline V gene encodes CDR1 SGHVS and CDR2 FNYEAQ. The CDR3 sequence is CASSPGLATNTGELFF. The CDR3 region has the DNA TGTGCCAGCAGCCCCGGACTAGCGACGAACACCGGGGAGCTGTTTTTT.

The CDR3 is CASSQASGGATGELFF. For the CDR3, the DNA is TGTGCCAGCAGCCAAGCCAGCGGGGGGGCGACCGGGGAGCTGTTTTTT. V is TRBV4-2 and J is TRBJ2-2; 10 nucleotides agree with TRBD2. The CDR3 spans 16 residues. Germline values: CDR1 LGHNA, CDR2 YNFKEQ. Trimming removed 1 base from V and 5 bases from J; junction bases left unmatched: 4.

The chain employs TRBV15 and TRBJ1-3, with TRBD1 as a possible D gene (6 bases). The V gene's germline CDR1 is LNHNV and CDR2 YYDKDF (reference sequence). This CDR3 region has 15 residues. The ends were cut back, 2 bases at V and 0 bases at J, with 8 bases in the middle. The CDR3 DNA follows: TGTGCCACCAGCAGATGGACAGCCTCTGGAAACACCATATATTTT. It is translated as CATSRWTASGNTIYF.

CDR3 nucleotide sequence: TGTGCCAGCAGCTCACCAGCGGGGGTAGCCTACAATGAGCAGTTCTTC. Protein sequence: CASSSPAGVAYNEQFF. The chain combines TRBV7-9 with TRBJ2-1, with 8 nucleotides matching TRBD2. Germline CDR1 and CDR2: SEHNR and FQNEAQ (reference sequence). J gave up 2 bases and V 4 bases, and 7 bases lay outside the gene matches. CDR3 length: 16 amino acids.

This clone appeared a single time. The chain carries TRBV5-1 and TRBJ2-4; 7 bases are shared with TRBD1. The germline CDR1 and CDR2 sequences are SGHRS and YFSETQ. The ends lost 0 bases at V and 8 bases at J; junction bases unmatched: 5. The CDR3 contains 14 residues. The CDR3 sequence: CASSLGQGQHIQYF. For the CDR3, the DNA is TGCGCCAGCAGCTTGGGACAGGGACAGCACATTCAGTACTTC.

This clone was picked up one time. CDR3 region: CATSDPGQGVGYTF. Here the CDR3 DNA reads TGTGCCACCAGTGATCCGGGACAGGGGGTTGGCTACACCTTC. V is TRBV24-1 and J is TRBJ1-2; 11 nucleotides line up with TRBD1. Trimming removed 3 bases from V and 7 bases from J; junction bases left unmatched: 3. The V gene's germline CDR1 is KGHDR and CDR2 SFDVKD. The CDR3 runs to 14 residues.

This chain joins TRBV18 and TRBJ2-5; D is undetermined. CDR1 and CDR2 from the germline V gene are KGHSH and LQKENI. The germline V and J ends were trimmed by 3 bases and 5 bases, with 10 bases remaining between them. The CDR3 length is 13 residues. This CDR3 reads CASSPGDLETQYF. The CDR3 DNA is TGTGCCAGCTCACCCGGCGACTTGGAGACCCAGTACTTC. The full variable domain, its missing parts supplied by reference TRBV18 and TRBJ2-5, is NAGVMQNPRHLVRRRGQEARLRCSPMKGHSHVYWYRQLPEEGLKFMVYLQKENIIDESGMPKERFSAEFPKEGPSILRIQQVVRGDSAAYFCASSPGDLETQYFGPGTRLLVL.